A single TCR beta chain is shown here with its context. The entry originates in a study of early T cells in non-severe SARS-CoV-2 infection. The CDR3 consists of 14 residues. Germline V gives CDR1 LNHDA, CDR2 SQIVND (reference sequence). V was clipped by 4 bases and J by 4 bases; unmatched bases: 5. A single record per CDR3 protein comes from TCRdb applying MiXCR to the 5' RACE reads. The profile shows roughly 51,000 distinct CDR3 sequences, around 9.5% of them singletons. Sequencing used whole blood. The sequence was collected from an adult who was a healthcare worker with PCR-confirmed SARS-CoV-2 infection or an uninfected control (not recorded which). The chain links TRBV19 to TRBJ1-1; 8 bases are a match to TRBD1. For the CDR3, the DNA is TGTGCCAGTAGTACAGGACAGGGAATCACTGAAGCTTTCTTT. Protein: CASSTGQGITEAFF.